Below, 26 T cell receptor beta chains from the same sample are listed, as sequenced in a study of cytomegalovirus exposure and HLA in healthy donors. Vbeta (60) and Jbeta (13) primers were used in the PCR. The repertoire was sequenced with immunoSEQ multiplex PCR; TCRdb's copy has only in-frame clones and lacks some. Altogether about 180,000 clones are present, roughly 82% being singletons, with the ten largest covering about 0.5%. The sequenced material came from PBMCs. These TCRs come from a woman between 45 and 60 years old in good health and CMV-seronegative.

The rearrangement uses TRBV27 and TRBJ2-6; the D gene is possibly TRBD1 (6 bases). The V gene lost 4 bases and the J gene lost 2 bases, with 9 bases spanning the gap. Germline CDR1 MNHEY, CDR2 SMNVEV (reference sequence). This CDR3 comprises 15 residues. Here the CDR3 reads CASSSKGAGANVLTF. In DNA form, the CDR3 reads TGTGCCAGCAGTTCAAAGGGGGCTGGGGCCAACGTCCTGACTTTC.

Concerning this clone: At the DNA level, this CDR3 is encoded by other sequences in the same sample as well. The genes are TRBV30 and TRBJ1-6, with D possibly TRBD1 on 5 matching bases. Germline V gene sequence: CDR1 GTSNPN, CDR2 SVGIG (reference sequence). This CDR3 is 14 amino acids long. V dropped 2 bases and J dropped 7 bases, with 12 bases sitting between them. This CDR3 reads CAWSSDTLNSPLHF. DNA for the CDR3: TGTGCCTGGAGTTCGGACACTTTGAATTCACCCCTCCACTTT.

This chain uses TRBV7-2 with TRBJ2-7; no definite D call. The CDR3 is made up of 15 amino acids. Trimming removed 1 base at V and 7 bases at J, with 17 bases between. Germline values: CDR1 SGHTA, CDR2 FQGNSA. CDR3 amino acids: CASSLVATPTGEQYF. In nucleotides, the CDR3 is TGTGCCAGCAGCTTAGTCGCGACCCCTACCGGGGAGCAGTACTTC.

CDR3 coding DNA: TGTGCCAGCAGGACGGGCGGGAGGTCAGATACGCAGTATTTT. This translates into CASRTGGRSDTQYF. This chain connects TRBV2 to TRBJ2-3; 8 bases are a match to TRBD2. Germline CDR1 SNHLY, CDR2 FYNNEI. V lost 6 bases to trimming and J lost 4 bases; unmatched junction nucleotides: 6. The CDR3 contains 14 residues.

Only one count was recorded for this clone. This chain links TRBV9 with TRBJ1-2, with D perhaps matching TRBD1 (6 bases). CDR1 is SGDLS, CDR2 YYNGEE, per germline. V dropped 4 bases and J dropped 2 bases, with 12 bases sitting between them. The CDR3 length is 14 residues. The CDR3 DNA reads TGTGCCAGCAGCTCCACCGGACAGAACTATGGCTACACCTTC. Encoded protein: CASSSTGQNYGYTF.

The rearrangement links TRBV11-2 to TRBJ2-3, with 7 nucleotides matching TRBD1. CDR3 length: 16 residues. The V segment lost 2 bases and the J segment 2 bases; nucleotides outside the gene matches: 7. CDR1 and CDR2 from the germline V gene are SGHAT and FQNNGV. CDR3 nucleotides: TGTGCCAGCAGCTTAAGTCCCGGGACAGACACAGATACGCAGTATTTT. It yields the protein CASSLSPGTDTDTQYF.

This chain links TRBV12-5 with TRBJ2-5, with 9 bases fitting TRBD2. The trim removed 2 bases at V and 5 bases at J, leaving 9 bases unmatched. Looked up from germline, CDR1 is LGHNT and CDR2 is FRNRAP. The CDR3 runs to 16 residues. The CDR3 loop reads CASGLSSGGQEETQYF. For the CDR3, the DNA is TGTGCTAGTGGTTTGTCAAGCGGGGGGCAGGAGGAGACCCAGTACTTC.

CDR3 DNA sequence: TGCAGCGTAGGACAGGTGATCTACGAGCAGTACTTC. Translation: CSVGQVIYEQYF. The chain carries TRBV29-1 and TRBJ2-7; 7 bases line up with TRBD1. The V and J ends lost 6 bases and 3 bases, in that order; junction bases with no gene match: 5. The CDR3 runs 12 residues. Germline V gene sequence: CDR1 SQVTM, CDR2 ANQGSEA.

The chain joins TRBV5-1 to TRBJ2-1; a weak D match, TRBD2 (6 bases). Per germline, CDR1 SGHRS and CDR2 YFSETQ. This CDR3 contains 14 residues. The V end lost 5 bases, the J end lost 4 bases, and 13 bases lay between the germline ends. The CDR3 reads CASRGTGTYNEQFF. The CDR3 bases are TGCGCCAGCAGGGGGACGGGGACTTACAATGAGCAGTTCTTC.

The chain combines TRBV9 with TRBJ2-3; D gene uncertain. This CDR3 contains 14 residues. The V gene lost 0 bases and the J gene lost 4 bases, with 9 bases spanning the gap. From germline, CDR1 is SGDLS and CDR2 YYNGEE. The CDR3 loop reads CASSVDTRPDTQYF. In nucleotides, the CDR3 is TGTGCCAGCAGCGTAGATACGAGGCCAGATACGCAGTATTTT. The full variable domain, in which reference TRBV9 and TRBJ2-3 provide the parts outside the CDR3, is DSGVTQTPKHLITATGQRVTLRCSPRSGDLSVYWYQQSLDQGLQFLIQYYNGEERAKGNILERFSAQQFPDLHSELNLSSLELGDSALYFCASSVDTRPDTQYFGPGTRLTVL.

V gene TRBV6-1 combines with J gene TRBJ1-6, with 9 bases that match TRBD1. CDR1 is MNHNS and CDR2 is SASEGT in the germline V gene. Unmatched junction bases numbered 4, after V lost 2 bases and J lost 11 bases. This CDR3 is 14 amino acids long. The CDR3, as DNA: TGTGCCAGCAGTGAAACGGGACAGGGAACACCCCTCCACTTT. This gives the protein CASSETGQGTPLHF.

J is TRBJ2-6 and V is TRBV5-1; 7 bases fit TRBD1. J was trimmed by 14 bases and V by 0 bases; bases with no gene match: 8. CDR3 length: 14 amino acids. CDR1 and CDR2 from the germline V gene are SGHRS and YFSETQ. In nucleotides, the CDR3 is TGCGCCAGCAGCTTGGGCACAGGGGCGGGCATCCTGACTTTC. It is translated as CASSLGTGAGILTF.

The chain couples TRBV2 to TRBJ2-7, with TRBD1 as a possible D gene (6 bases). V lost 6 bases to trimming and J lost 6 bases, with 18 bases between them. Germline V gene data show CDR1 as SNHLY and CDR2 as FYNNEI. CDR3 length: 14 residues. The CDR3 nucleotides are TGTGCCAGCAGGTTATGGACAGCCCCAGGCGAGCAGTACTTC. Its protein is CASRLWTAPGEQYF.

V and J are TRBV13 and TRBJ2-3, with a weak D call TRBD2 (6 bases). Germline V gene lookup returns CDR1 PRHDT and CDR2 FYEKMQ (reference sequence). The CDR3 extends over 13 amino acids. V lost 5 bases and J 2 bases, leaving 8 bases between the germline ends. CDR3 amino acids: CASSRGITDTQYF. As DNA, the CDR3 is TGTGCCAGCAGCCGGGGGATCACAGATACGCAGTATTTT.

The chain links TRBV10-1 to TRBJ2-3, with D hard to call. The germline V gene encodes CDR1 WNHNN and CDR2 SYGVQD (reference sequence). V lost 5 bases and J 6 bases, leaving 9 bases between the germline ends. The CDR3 runs 12 residues. The CDR3 DNA reads as TGCGCCAGCAGTTTTTCACGGGATACGCAGTATTTT. Its protein product is CASSFSRDTQYF.

V is TRBV5-4 and J is TRBJ2-7; D gene unclear. V was shortened by 0 bases and J by 5 bases, with 18 bases between the two germline ends. Germline V gene lookup returns CDR1 SGHNT and CDR2 YYREEE (reference sequence). This CDR3 is 16 amino acids long. The CDR3 region is CASSLGPLEYPNEQYF. The CDR3 DNA reads as TGTGCCAGCAGCTTGGGTCCTTTGGAGTACCCCAACGAGCAGTACTTC. The full variable domain, rest sourced from reference TRBV5-4 and TRBJ2-7, is ETGVTQSPTHLIKTRGQQVTLRCSSQSGHNTVSWYQQALGQGPQFIFQYYREEENGRGNFPPRFSGLQFPNYSSELNVNALELDDSALYLCASSLGPLEYPNEQYFGPGTRLTVT.

A few counts support this clone. V is TRBV6-1 and J is TRBJ2-1, with TRBD2 as a possible D gene (5 bases). CDR3 size: 15 residues. The germline V and J ends were trimmed by 7 bases and 2 bases, with 15 bases remaining between them. Germline loops: CDR1 MNHNS, CDR2 SASEGT. CDR3 DNA sequence: TGTGCCAGCACCCGAGAGGGTGAAACCTACAATGAGCAGTTCTTC. The encoded protein is CASTREGETYNEQFF.

The chain combines TRBV28 with TRBJ1-2, with D maybe TRBD1 (6 bases). The CDR3 length is 13 residues. CDR1 and CDR2 (germline): MDHEN, SYDVKM. The V end lost 8 bases, the J end lost 3 bases, and 13 bases lay between the germline ends. The CDR3 here is CASEGQGYYGYTF. In DNA, the CDR3 is TGTGCCAGCGAAGGGCAGGGGTACTATGGCTACACCTTC.

This clone has just one count. The rearrangement links TRBV9 to TRBJ1-1; D is uncertain. This CDR3 region has 16 residues. V lost 3 bases and J 6 bases, leaving 21 bases between the germline ends. Germline CDR1 reads SGDLS; CDR2 reads YYNGEE. The CDR3 is CASSEGQDRRVAEAFF. In nucleotides, the CDR3 is TGTGCCAGCAGCGAGGGCCAGGACCGGAGGGTCGCTGAAGCTTTCTTT.

This clone was seen only a few times. The CDR3 nucleotides read TGTGCCAGTCGACCGCTCGTAGGACAGGGTCGGTACGAGCAGTACTTC. Its translation: CASRPLVGQGRYEQYF. V gene TRBV6-6 combines with J gene TRBJ2-7, with 8 nucleotides matching TRBD1. Losses at the gene ends were 9 bases for V and 4 bases for J; bases not matched to a gene: 17. The germline gives CDR1 MNHNY, CDR2 SVGAGI (reference sequence). This CDR3 is built from 16 residues.

The chain employs TRBV18 and TRBJ1-4; TRBD1 aligns across 9 bases. CDR3 length equals 14 residues. V lost 4 bases to trimming and J lost 3 bases; unmatched junction nucleotides: 0. CDR1 and CDR2 (germline): KGHSH, LQKENI. The CDR3 bases are TGTGCCAGCTCACGGGACAGGGCTAATGAAAAACTGTTTTTT. Translation: CASSRDRANEKLFF.

The chain uses TRBV28 and TRBJ1-2; 9 bases agree with TRBD1. Germline assignment: CDR1 MDHEN and CDR2 SYDVKM. Losses at the gene ends were 1 base for V and 7 bases for J; bases not matched to a gene: 10. The CDR3 length is 16 residues. This CDR3 is CASSLFRDRVTSGYTF. In nucleotides, the CDR3 is TGTGCCAGCAGTTTATTTCGGGACAGGGTAACGTCTGGCTACACCTTC.

The sample holds a few counts of this clone. The gene calls are TRBV9 and TRBJ2-1; a possible D gene is TRBD1 (5 bases). Germline V gives CDR1 SGDLS, CDR2 YYNGEE. The CDR3 has 15 amino acids. V lost 1 base to trimming and J lost 5 bases, with 13 bases between them. CDR3 coding DNA: TGTGCCAGCAGCGTACCCCCAGGGCCCGACAATGAGCAGTTCTTC. Protein sequence: CASSVPPGPDNEQFF.

V usage is TRBV2 and J usage is TRBJ2-5; 8 bases agree with TRBD1. After removal of 7 bases from V and 5 bases from J, the junction contained 12 bases not matched to a gene. CDR1 and CDR2 (germline): SNHLY, FYNNEI. The CDR3 sequence is 15 residues long. This chain's CDR3 is CASKTQGEVAETQYF. CDR3 nucleotides: TGTGCCAGCAAGACACAGGGGGAGGTGGCTGAGACCCAGTACTTC. The variable domain in full, with the rest retrieved from reference TRBV2 and TRBJ2-5, is EPEVTQTPSHQVTQMGQEVILRCVPISNHLYFYWYRQILGQKVEFLVSFYNNEISEKSEIFDDQFSVERPDGSNFTLKIRSTKLEDSAMYFCASKTQGEVAETQYFGPGTRLLVL.

This sequence joins TRBV4-3 and TRBJ2-7; 10 nucleotides agree with TRBD2. The CDR3 contains 17 residues. The germline gives CDR1 LGHNA, CDR2 YSLEER. V dropped 2 bases and J dropped 5; count of bases not matched to a gene: 12. CDR3 residues: CASSQYLGASGGHEQYF. The CDR3 DNA reads TGCGCCAGCAGCCAATACCTAGGAGCTAGCGGGGGCCACGAGCAGTACTTC.

This chain joins TRBV19 and TRBJ2-1; 9 nucleotides match TRBD2. CDR3 length: 17 amino acids. The germline V gene encodes CDR1 LNHDA and CDR2 SQIVND (reference sequence). Unmatched junction bases numbered 19, after V lost 6 bases and J lost 10 bases. CDR3 residues: CASRPRWGGGGAWEQFF. CDR3 DNA: TGTGCCAGTAGGCCGCGGTGGGGTGGCGGGGGGGCCTGGGAGCAGTTCTTC.